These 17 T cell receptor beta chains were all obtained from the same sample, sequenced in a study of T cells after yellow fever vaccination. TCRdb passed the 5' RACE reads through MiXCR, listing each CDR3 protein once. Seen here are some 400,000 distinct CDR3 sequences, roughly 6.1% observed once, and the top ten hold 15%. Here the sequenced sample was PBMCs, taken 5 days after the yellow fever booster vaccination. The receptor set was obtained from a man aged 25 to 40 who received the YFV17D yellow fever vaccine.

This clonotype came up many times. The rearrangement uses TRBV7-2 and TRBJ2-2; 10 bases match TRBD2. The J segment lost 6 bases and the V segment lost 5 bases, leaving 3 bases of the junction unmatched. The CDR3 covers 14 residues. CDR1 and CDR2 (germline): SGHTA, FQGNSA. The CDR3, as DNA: TGTGCCAGCAGCCCTGGGACTAGCGCCGGGGAGCTGTTTTTT. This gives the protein CASSPGTSAGELFF.

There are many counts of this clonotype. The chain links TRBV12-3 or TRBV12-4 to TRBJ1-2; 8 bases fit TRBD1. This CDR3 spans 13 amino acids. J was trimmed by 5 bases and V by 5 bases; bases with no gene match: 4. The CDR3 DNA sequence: TGTGCCAGCAGTGCGGGACAGGCGTATGGCTACACCTTC. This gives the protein CASSAGQAYGYTF.

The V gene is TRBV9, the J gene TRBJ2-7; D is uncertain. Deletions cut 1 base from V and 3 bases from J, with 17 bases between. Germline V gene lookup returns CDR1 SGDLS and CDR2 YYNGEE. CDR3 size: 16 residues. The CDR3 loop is CASSVSPSPSDYEQYF. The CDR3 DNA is TGTGCCAGCAGCGTATCCCCCAGCCCGTCGGACTACGAGCAGTACTTC.

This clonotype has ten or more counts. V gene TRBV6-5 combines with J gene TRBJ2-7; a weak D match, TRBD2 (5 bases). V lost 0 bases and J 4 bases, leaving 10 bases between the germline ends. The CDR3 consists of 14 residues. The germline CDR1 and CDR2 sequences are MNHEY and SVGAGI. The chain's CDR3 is CASSYSISGYEQYF. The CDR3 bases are TGTGCCAGCAGTTACTCGATATCGGGGTACGAGCAGTACTTC.

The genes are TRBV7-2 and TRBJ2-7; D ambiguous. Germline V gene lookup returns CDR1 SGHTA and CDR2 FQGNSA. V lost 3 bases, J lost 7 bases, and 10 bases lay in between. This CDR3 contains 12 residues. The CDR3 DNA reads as TGTGCCAGCAGCTTGTTCCTCCAAGAGCAGTACTTC. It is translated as CASSLFLQEQYF.

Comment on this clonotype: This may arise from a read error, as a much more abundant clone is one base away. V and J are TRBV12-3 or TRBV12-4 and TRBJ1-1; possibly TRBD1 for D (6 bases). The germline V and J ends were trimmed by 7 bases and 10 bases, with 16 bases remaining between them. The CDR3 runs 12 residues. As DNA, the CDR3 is TGTGCCAGCAATGTCACAACAGGGTTAGCTTTCTTT. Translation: CASNVTTGLAFF.

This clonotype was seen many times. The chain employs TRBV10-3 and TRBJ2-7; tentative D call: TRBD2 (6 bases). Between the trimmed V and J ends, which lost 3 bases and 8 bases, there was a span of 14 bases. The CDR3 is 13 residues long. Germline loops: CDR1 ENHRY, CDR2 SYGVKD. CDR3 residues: CAISDGGERQQYF. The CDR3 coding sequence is TGTGCCATCAGTGATGGCGGGGAGAGGCAGCAGTACTTC.

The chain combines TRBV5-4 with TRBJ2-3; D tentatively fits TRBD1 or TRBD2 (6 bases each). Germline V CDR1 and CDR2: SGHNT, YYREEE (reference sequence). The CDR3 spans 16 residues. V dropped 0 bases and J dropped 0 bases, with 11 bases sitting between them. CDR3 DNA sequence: TGTGCCAGCAGCTTGGAAGGGGGGCCGAGCACAGATACGCAGTATTTT. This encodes CASSLEGGPSTDTQYF.

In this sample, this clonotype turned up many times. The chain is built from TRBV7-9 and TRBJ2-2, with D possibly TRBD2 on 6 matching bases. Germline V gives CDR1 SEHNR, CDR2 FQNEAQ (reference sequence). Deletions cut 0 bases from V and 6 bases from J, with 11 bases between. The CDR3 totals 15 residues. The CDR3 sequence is CASSLAGSGAGELFF. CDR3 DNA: TGTGCCAGCAGCTTAGCAGGGTCGGGAGCCGGGGAGCTGTTTTTT. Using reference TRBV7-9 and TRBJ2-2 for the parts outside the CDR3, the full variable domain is DTGVSQNPRHKITKRGQNVTFRCDPISEHNRLYWYRQTLGQGPEFLTYFQNEAQLEKSRLLSDRFSAERPKGSFSTLEIQRTEQGDSAMYLCASSLAGSGAGELFFGEGSRLTVL.

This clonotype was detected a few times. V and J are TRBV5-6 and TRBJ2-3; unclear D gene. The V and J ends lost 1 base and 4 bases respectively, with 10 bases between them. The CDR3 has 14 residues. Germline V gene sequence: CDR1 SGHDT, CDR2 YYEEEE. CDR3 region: CASSLPGFADTQYF. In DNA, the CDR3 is TGTGCCAGCAGCTTGCCTGGGTTCGCAGATACGCAGTATTTT.

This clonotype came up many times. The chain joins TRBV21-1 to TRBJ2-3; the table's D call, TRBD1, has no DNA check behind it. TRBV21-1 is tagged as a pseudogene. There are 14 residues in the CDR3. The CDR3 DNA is TGTGCCAGCAGCGGACCCCCCCGGGATTATACGCAGTATTTT. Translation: CASSGPPRDYTQYF.

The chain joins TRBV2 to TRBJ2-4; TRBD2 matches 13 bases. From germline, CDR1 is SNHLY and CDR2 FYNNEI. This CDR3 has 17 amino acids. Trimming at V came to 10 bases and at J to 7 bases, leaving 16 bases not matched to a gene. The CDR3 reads CAIPLPGTSGKGNIQYF. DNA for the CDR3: TGTGCCATCCCCCTACCAGGGACTAGCGGGAAAGGGAACATTCAGTACTTC.

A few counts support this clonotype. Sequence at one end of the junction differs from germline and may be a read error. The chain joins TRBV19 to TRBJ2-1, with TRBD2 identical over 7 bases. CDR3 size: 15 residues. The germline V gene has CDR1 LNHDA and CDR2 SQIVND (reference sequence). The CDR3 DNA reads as TGTGCCAGTAGTATAGATTGGGATTCTCGAGGGAGGGAGGTCTTC. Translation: CASSIDWDSRGREVF.

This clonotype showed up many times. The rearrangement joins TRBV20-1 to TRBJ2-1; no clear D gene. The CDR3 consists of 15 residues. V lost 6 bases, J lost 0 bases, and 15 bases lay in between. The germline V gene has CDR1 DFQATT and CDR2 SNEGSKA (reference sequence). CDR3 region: CSAKRLAPSYNEQFF. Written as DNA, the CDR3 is TGCAGTGCGAAAAGACTGGCCCCCTCCTACAATGAGCAGTTCTTC.

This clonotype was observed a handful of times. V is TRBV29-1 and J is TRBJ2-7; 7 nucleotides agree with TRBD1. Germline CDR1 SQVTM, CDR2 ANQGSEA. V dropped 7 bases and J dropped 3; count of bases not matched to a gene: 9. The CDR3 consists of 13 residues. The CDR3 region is CSAYRDSGYEQYF. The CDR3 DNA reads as TGCAGCGCTTACCGGGACAGTGGCTACGAGCAGTACTTC.

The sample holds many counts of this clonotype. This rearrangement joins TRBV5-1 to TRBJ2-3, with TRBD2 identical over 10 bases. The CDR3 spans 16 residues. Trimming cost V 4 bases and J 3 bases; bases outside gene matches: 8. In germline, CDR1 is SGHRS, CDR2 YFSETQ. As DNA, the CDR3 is TGCGCCAGCAGCCTTACATCTAGCGGGAGTACAGATACGCAGTATTTT. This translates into CASSLTSSGSTDTQYF.

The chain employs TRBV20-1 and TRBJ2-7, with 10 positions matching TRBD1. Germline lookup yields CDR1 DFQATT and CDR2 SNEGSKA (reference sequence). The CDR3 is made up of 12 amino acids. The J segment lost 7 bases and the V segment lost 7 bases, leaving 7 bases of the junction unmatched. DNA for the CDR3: TGCAGTGGGGGGGGACAGGGGAGTGAGCAGTACTTC. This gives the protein CSGGGQGSEQYF.